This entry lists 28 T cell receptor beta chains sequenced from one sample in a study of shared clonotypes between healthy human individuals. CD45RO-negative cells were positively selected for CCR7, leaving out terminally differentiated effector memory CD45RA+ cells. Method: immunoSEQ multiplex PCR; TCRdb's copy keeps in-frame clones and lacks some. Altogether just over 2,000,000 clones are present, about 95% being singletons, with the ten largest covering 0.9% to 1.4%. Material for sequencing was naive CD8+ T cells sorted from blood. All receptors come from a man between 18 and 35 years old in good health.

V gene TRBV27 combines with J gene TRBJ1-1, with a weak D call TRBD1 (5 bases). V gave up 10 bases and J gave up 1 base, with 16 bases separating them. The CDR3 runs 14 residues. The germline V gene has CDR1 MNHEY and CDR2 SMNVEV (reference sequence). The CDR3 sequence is CATRVGLSNTEAFF. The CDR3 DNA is TGTGCCACGAGGGTGGGACTCTCGAACACTGAAGCTTTCTTT.

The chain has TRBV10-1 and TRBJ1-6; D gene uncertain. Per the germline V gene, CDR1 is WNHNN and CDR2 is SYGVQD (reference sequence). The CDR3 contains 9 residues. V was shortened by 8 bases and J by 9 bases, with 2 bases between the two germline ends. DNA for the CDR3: TGCGCCAGCGTTTCACCCCTCCACTTT. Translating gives CASVSPLHF.

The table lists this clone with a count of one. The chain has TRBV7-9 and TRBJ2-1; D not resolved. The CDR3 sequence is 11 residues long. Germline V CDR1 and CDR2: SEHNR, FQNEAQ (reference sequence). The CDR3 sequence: CVLAWGNEQFF. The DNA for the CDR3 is TGTGTCTTGGCCTGGGGCAATGAGCAGTTCTTC.

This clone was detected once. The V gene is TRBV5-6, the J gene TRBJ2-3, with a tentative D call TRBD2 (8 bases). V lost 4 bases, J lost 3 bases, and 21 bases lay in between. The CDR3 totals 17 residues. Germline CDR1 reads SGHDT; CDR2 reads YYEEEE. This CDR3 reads CASSQTSAGGQTDTQYF. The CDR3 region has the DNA TGTGCCAGCAGCCAGACGTCGGCGGGGGGACAGACAGATACGCAGTATTTT.

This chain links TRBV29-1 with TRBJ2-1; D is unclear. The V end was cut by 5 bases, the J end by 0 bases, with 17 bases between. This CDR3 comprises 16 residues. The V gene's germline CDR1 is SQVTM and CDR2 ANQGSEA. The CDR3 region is CSVLPLTGGSYNEQFF. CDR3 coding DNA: TGCAGCGTTCTACCCTTGACCGGCGGCTCCTACAATGAGCAGTTCTTC.

The CDR3: CASSSTNRGAAFF. In DNA form, the CDR3 reads TGTGCCAGCAGCTCCACCAACCGGGGTGCAGCTTTCTTT. This rearrangement joins TRBV7-9 to TRBJ1-1; D call uncertain. Germline V lookup: CDR1 SEHNR, CDR2 FQNEAQ (reference sequence). This CDR3 contains 13 residues. V lost 4 bases and J lost 10, with 16 bases in between. The complete variable domain, with remaining parts taken from reference TRBV7-9 and TRBJ1-1, reads DTGVSQNPRHKITKRGQNVTFRCDPISEHNRLYWYRQTLGQGPEFLTYFQNEAQLEKSRLLSDRFSAERPKGSFSTLEIQRTEQGDSAMYLCASSSTNRGAAFFGQGTRLTVV.

This CDR3 reads CASSPTGQYNEQFF. The DNA for the CDR3 is TGTGCCAGCAGCCCTACTGGGCAGTACAATGAGCAGTTCTTC. The rearrangement joins TRBV9 to TRBJ2-1; D unclear. The ends were cut back, 4 bases at V and 4 bases at J, with 12 bases in the middle. From germline, CDR1 is SGDLS and CDR2 YYNGEE. This CDR3 is 14 amino acids long.

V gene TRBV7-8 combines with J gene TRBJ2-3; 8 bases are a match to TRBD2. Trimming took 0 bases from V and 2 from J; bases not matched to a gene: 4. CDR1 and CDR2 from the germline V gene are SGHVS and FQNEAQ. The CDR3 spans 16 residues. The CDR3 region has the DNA TGTGCCAGCAGCTTAGCGATAGCGGGGCCCACAGATACGCAGTATTTT. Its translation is CASSLAIAGPTDTQYF.

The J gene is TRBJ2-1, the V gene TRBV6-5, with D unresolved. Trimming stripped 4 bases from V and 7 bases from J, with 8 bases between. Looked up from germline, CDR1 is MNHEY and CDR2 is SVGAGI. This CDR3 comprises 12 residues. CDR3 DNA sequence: TGTGCCAGCAGTTCTATCGTAAATGAGCAGTTCTTC. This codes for CASSSIVNEQFF.

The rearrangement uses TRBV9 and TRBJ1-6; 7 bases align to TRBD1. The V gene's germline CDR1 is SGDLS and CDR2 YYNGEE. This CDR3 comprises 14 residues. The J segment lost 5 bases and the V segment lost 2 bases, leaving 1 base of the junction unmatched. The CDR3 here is CASSVQGDNSPLHF. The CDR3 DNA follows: TGTGCCAGCAGCGTCCAGGGGGATAATTCACCCCTCCACTTT.

CDR3 bases: TGTGCCAGCAGTTTCGGACAGGGGGGCTACGAGCAGTACTTC. It is translated as CASSFGQGGYEQYF. The J gene is TRBJ2-7, the V gene TRBV6-5; TRBD1 matches 10 bases. Germline CDR1 is MNHEY and CDR2 is SVGAGI. Germline trimming cut 4 bases from V and 3 bases from J; bases unmatched to any gene: 3. The CDR3 is 14 residues long.

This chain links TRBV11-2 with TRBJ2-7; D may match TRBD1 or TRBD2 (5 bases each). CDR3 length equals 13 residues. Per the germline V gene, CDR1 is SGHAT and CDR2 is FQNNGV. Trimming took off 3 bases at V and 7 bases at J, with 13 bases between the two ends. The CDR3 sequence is CASSLGPVREQYF. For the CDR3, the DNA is TGTGCCAGCAGCTTGGGACCCGTCAGAGAGCAGTACTTC.

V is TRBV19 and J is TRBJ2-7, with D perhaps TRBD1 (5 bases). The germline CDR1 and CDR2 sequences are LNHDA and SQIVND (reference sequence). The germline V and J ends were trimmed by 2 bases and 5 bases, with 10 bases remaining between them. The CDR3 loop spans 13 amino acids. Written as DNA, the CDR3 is TGTGCCAGTAGTATAACAGGTTACCACGAGCAGTACTTC. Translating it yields CASSITGYHEQYF.

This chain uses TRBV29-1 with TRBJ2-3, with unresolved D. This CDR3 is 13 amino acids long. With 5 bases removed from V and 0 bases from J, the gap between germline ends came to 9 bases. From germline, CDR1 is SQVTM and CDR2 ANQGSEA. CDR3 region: CSVYGISTDTQYF. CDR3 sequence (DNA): TGCAGCGTTTACGGAATTAGCACAGATACGCAGTATTTT.

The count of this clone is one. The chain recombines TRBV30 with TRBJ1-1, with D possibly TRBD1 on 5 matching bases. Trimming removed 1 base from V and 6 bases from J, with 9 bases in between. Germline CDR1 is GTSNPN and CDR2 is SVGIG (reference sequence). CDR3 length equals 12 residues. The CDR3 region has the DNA TGTGCCTGGAGTGCGTTGGGGGCTGAAGCTTTCTTT. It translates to CAWSALGAEAFF.

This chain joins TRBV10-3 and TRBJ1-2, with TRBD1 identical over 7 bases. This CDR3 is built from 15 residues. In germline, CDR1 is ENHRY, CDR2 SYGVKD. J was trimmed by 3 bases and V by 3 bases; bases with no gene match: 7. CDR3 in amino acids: CAISEGAGGYYGYTF. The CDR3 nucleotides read TGTGCCATCAGTGAAGGGGCAGGGGGGTACTATGGCTACACCTTC.

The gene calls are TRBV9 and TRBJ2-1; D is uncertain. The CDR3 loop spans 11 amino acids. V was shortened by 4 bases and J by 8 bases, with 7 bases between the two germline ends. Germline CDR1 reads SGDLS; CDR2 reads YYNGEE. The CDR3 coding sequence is TGTGCCAGCAGCTACATGGATGAGCAGTTCTTC. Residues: CASSYMDEQFF.

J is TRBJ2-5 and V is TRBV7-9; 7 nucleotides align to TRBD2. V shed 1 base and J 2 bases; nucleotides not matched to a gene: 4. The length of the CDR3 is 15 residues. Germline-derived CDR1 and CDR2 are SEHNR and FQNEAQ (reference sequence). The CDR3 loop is CASSLGLALQETQYF. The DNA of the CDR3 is TGTGCCAGCAGCTTAGGACTAGCCCTTCAAGAGACCCAGTACTTC. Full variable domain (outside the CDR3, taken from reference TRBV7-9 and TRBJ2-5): DTGVSQNPRHKITKRGQNVTFRCDPISEHNRLYWYRQTLGQGPEFLTYFQNEAQLEKSRLLSDRFSAERPKGSFSTLEIQRTEQGDSAMYLCASSLGLALQETQYFGPGTRLLVL.

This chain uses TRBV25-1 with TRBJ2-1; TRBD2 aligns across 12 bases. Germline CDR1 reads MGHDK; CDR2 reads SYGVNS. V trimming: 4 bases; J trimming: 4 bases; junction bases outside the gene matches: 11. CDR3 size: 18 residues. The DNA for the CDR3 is TGTGCCAGCAGTGCCCCCCTCGTGACTAGCGGGAGTTACAATGAGCAGTTCTTC. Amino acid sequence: CASSAPLVTSGSYNEQFF.

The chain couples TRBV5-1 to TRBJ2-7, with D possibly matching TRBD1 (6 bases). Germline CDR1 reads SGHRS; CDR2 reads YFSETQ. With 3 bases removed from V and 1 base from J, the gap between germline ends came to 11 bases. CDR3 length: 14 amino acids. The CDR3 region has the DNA TGCGCCAGCAGCTCATGGACAGATTCCTACGAGCAGTACTTC. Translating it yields CASSSWTDSYEQYF.

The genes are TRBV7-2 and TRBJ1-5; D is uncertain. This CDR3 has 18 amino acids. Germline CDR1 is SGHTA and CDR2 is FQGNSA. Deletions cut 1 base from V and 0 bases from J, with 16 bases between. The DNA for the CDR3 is TGTGCCAGCAGCTTAGATCCCCCAGGCTCCTATAGCAATCAGCCCCAGCATTTT. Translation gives CASSLDPPGSYSNQPQHF.

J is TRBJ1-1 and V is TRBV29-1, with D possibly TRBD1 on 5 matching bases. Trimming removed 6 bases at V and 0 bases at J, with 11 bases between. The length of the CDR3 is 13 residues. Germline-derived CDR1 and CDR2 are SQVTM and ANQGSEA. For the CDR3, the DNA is TGCAGCGTGCCGACAGAGATGAACACTGAAGCTTTCTTT. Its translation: CSVPTEMNTEAFF. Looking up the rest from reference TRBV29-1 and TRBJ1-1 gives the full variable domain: SAVISQKPSRDICQRGTSLTIQCQVDSQVTMMFWYRQQPGQSLTLIATANQGSEATYESGFVIDKFPISRPNLTFSTLTVSNMSPEDSSIYLCSVPTEMNTEAFFGQGTRLTVV.

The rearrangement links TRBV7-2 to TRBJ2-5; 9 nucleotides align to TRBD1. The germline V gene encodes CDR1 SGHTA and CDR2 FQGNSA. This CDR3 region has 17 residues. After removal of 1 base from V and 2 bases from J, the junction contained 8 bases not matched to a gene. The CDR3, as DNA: TGTGCCAGCAGCTTAGGGGTGACAGGGGGATCACAAGAGACCCAGTACTTC. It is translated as CASSLGVTGGSQETQYF.

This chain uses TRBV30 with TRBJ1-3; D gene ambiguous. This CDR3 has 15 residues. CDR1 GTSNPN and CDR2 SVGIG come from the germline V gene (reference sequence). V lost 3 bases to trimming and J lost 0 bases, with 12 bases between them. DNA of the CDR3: TGTGCCTGGAGGGGCCGGCAATACTCTGGAAACACCATATATTTT. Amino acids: CAWRGRQYSGNTIYF.

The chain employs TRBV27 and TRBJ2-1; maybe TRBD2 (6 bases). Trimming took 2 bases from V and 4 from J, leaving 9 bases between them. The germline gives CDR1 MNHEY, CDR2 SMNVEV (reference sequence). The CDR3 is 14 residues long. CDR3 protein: CASSLVGRYNEQFF. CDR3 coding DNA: TGTGCCAGCAGTTTAGTCGGGAGATACAATGAGCAGTTCTTC.

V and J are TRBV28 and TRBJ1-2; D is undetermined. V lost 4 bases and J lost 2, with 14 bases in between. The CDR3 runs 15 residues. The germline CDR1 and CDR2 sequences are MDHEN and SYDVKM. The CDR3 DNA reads TGTGCCAGCAGTTCACACATGGAGGAAAACTATGGCTACACCTTC. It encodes CASSSHMEENYGYTF.

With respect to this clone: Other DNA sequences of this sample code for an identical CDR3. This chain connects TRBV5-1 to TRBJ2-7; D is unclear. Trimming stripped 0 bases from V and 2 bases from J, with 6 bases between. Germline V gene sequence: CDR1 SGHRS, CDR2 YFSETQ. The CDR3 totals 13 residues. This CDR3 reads CASSLGLTYEQYF. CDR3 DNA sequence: TGCGCCAGCAGCTTGGGGCTTACCTACGAGCAGTACTTC.

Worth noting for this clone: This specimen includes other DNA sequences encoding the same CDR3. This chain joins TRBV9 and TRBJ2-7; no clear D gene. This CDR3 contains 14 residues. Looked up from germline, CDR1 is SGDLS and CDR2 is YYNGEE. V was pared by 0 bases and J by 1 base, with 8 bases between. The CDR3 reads CASSVGGQSYEQYF. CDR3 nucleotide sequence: TGTGCCAGCAGCGTAGGTGGGCAGTCCTACGAGCAGTACTTC.